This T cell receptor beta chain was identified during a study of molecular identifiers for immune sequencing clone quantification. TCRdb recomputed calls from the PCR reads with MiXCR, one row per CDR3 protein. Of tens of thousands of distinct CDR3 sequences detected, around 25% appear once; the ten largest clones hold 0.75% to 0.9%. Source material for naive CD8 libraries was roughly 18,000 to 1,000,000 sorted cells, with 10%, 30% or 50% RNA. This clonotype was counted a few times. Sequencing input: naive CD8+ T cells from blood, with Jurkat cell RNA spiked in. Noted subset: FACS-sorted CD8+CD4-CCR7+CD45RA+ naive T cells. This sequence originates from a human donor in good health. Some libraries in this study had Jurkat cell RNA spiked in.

The DNA for the CDR3 is TGTGCCAGCAGCTTGGTTTCAGCGGGGGGGCCCAATGAGCAGTTCTTC. This sequence encodes CASSLVSAGGPNEQFF. The gene calls are TRBV5-6 and TRBJ2-1; TRBD2 matches at 10 bases. The V gene's germline CDR1 is SGHDT and CDR2 YYEEEE. V was pared by 0 bases and J by 6 bases, with 6 bases of the junction left unmatched. The CDR3 sequence is 16 residues long.